What follows describes a single T cell receptor (beta chain). This sample is part of a study of technical replicates of blood from several donors. TCRdb's copy holds only in-frame clones and misses some; the assay was immunoSEQ multiplex PCR. This sample yields 70,000 to 95,000 clones, of which about 94% are seen a single time; 0.24% belongs to the top ten. V was cut by 3 bases and J by 0 bases, with 11 bases left in between. From germline, CDR1 is SNHLY and CDR2 FYNNEI. The CDR3 is made up of 15 amino acids. Sample: T cells isolated from PBMCs. This sequence joins TRBV2 and TRBJ1-1, with a possible D match to TRBD1 (6 bases). This sequence originates from a human donor in good health. The CDR3 spells CASSEEQGMNTEAFF. The DNA for the CDR3 is TGTGCCAGCAGTGAGGAACAGGGCATGAACACTGAAGCTTTCTTT.